This T cell receptor (beta chain) was sequenced during a study of shared clonotypes between healthy human individuals. The overall study: The people who gave samples were a couple of women and three men aged 18 to 49. Regarding the study as a whole: Only blood was sampled, and tissue TCR repertoires likely differ from blood ones.

Trimming pared 3 bases from V and 6 bases from J, leaving 17 bases between. The CDR3 covers 15 residues. CDR1 is SQVTM, CDR2 ANQGSEA, per germline. This clone was detected many times. Its specificity is not known. Other DNA sequences within the sample encode an identical CDR3. Once extracted for a subset, genomic DNA was divided evenly among several immunoSEQ plates. Profiling relied on immunoSEQ multiplex PCR, and the TCRdb table lists in-frame clones only, not all of them. The table shows roughly 700,000 clones, with approximately 79% occurring only once. Input material: memory CD4+ T cells sorted from blood. Subset of the sample: CD45RA-negative fraction. The chain couples TRBV29-1 to TRBJ2-2, with D perhaps matching TRBD2 (5 bases). The sequence was obtained from a woman in her twenties or thirties in good health. CDR3 region: CSVDPSGSGAGELFF. The CDR3, as DNA: TGCAGCGTTGACCCCAGTGGGAGTGGCGCCGGGGAGCTGTTTTTT.